This TCR beta chain was obtained from a study of blood T cells in healthy people across ages. The draw of peripheral blood yielded roughly 10 milliliters from each donor. Study-wide points: A roughly linear age-dependent decrease characterized TCR beta diversity per million T cells.

Germline values: CDR1 SNHLY, CDR2 FYNNEI. V gave up 7 bases and J gave up 3 bases; unmatched junction bases: 2. This CDR3 is built from 13 residues. The use of a sample-barcoded 5' primer and a J-beta primer mix characterized a second PCR of about 7 to 12 cycles. Every sample returned 2.5 million or more CDR3-containing paired-end reads. Via MiXCR, TCRdb re-called the 5' RACE reads, giving one row per CDR3 protein. The repertoire holds fewer than 1.5 million distinct CDR3 sequences, 42% seen once, with under 8% in the top ten. With respect to this clonotype: Its target is not known.

The specimen was blood. The V and J genes are TRBV2 and TRBJ2-1; 8 nucleotides line up with TRBD1. This TCR derives from a woman in her late teens or twenties in good health. The DNA for the CDR3 is TGTGCCAGCACCGGACAGGGCTACAATGAGCAGTTCTTC. Protein: CASTGQGYNEQFF.